This T cell receptor beta chain was captured by sequencing in a study of early T cells in non-severe SARS-CoV-2 infection. This clonotype was counted ten times or more. This CDR3 has 13 residues. V was pared by 4 bases and J by 0 bases, with 10 bases between. Germline V gene data show CDR1 as SQVTM and CDR2 as ANQGSEA. TCRdb re-called the 5' RACE reads through MiXCR, storing one row per CDR3 protein. The table records 70,000 to 85,000 distinct CDR3 sequences, about an eighth of them present only once. The chain carries TRBV29-1 and TRBJ2-7; D may be TRBD1 (5 bases). Input material: whole blood. This receptor was obtained from an adult who was a healthcare worker with PCR-confirmed SARS-CoV-2 infection or an uninfected control (not recorded which). In nucleotides, the CDR3 is TGCAGCGTTGCGACAGTTCTCTCCTACGAGCAGTACTTC. It specifies CSVATVLSYEQYF.